The sequence of this TCR beta chain was determined in a study of cytomegalovirus exposure and HLA in healthy donors. General observations from the study: Analyzed later, most CMV-associated TCR beta chains appeared HLA-restricted. It was assumed in the presence/absence analyses that sequencing depth was roughly uniform across donors. Cytomegalovirus association was listed for roughly 160 TCR beta chains.

This PCR relied on a set of 60 Vbeta primers and 13 Jbeta primers. TCRdb keeps only in-frame clones here, not all; method: immunoSEQ multiplex PCR. The table for this sample gives about 77,000 clones. The CDR3 contains 13 residues. Germline trimming cut 3 bases from V and 5 bases from J; bases unmatched to any gene: 3. In germline, CDR1 is MRHNA, CDR2 SNTAGT. To note about this clone: What it binds is unknown.

Material for sequencing was PBMCs. The clonotype was recovered from a man in his fifties in good health and CMV-seropositive. The chain links TRBV6-4 to TRBJ1-1, with 7 bases identical to TRBD1. The CDR3 reads CASSESGGTEAFF. In nucleotides, the CDR3 is TGTGCCAGCAGTGAGTCAGGGGGGACTGAAGCTTTCTTT.